This is a list of T cell receptor beta chains from one sample in a study of T-cell reconstitution after alpha-beta-depleted transplantation in children. TCRdb reanalysed the PCR reads using MiXCR and keeps one entry per CDR3 protein. The sample has about 280,000 distinct CDR3 sequences; 11% are singletons. The material was peripheral blood, obtained 180 days after TCRalphabeta/CD19-depleted stem cell transplant. Source of these receptors: a male patient aged 2-15 years who had a stem cell transplant for chronic granulomatous disease, so the T cells may come from the graft donor. The CDR3 runs from the conserved cysteine through the conserved F or W. A D gene is named only where the DNA matches it firmly. Size tells how often a clone was seen (once, few, many) or the class of an expanded clone, and some rows leave it out.

>TRBV7-6|NA|TRBJ2-3|many
TGTGCCAGCAGCTCCTTAATAATTGGGGAGGTGTATTTT
CASSSLIIGEVYF
>TRBV19|TRBD2|TRBJ2-1|NA
TGTGCCAGTAGTCCTTCCGGAGACAGGGGACTAGCGGGACCTTACAATGAGCAGTTCTTC
CASSPSGDRGLAGPYNEQFF
>TRBV5-1|TRBD1|TRBJ2-5|many
TGCGCCAGCAGCATGGACAGGGGAGAGACCCAGTACTTC
CASSMDRGETQYF
>TRBV7-9|TRBD2|TRBJ2-1|NA
TGTGCCAGCAGCTCTACTCGACTAGCGGCGCGAAACAATGAGCAGTTCTTC
CASSSTRLAARNNEQFF
>TRBV4-3|NA|TRBJ2-1|many
TGCGCCAGCAGCCTAGTAATTAGCGGAATTAACAATGAGCAGTTCTTC
CASSLVISGINNEQFF
>TRBV20-1|TRBD2|TRBJ2-2|once
TGCTGTGCCGAGGGAAGCGGGAGAATCGTCACCGGGGAGCTGTTTTTT
CCAEGSGRIVTGELFF
>TRBV15|NA|TRBJ2-5|many
TGTGCCACCAGCAGAGATTTTGGGGCGGTGGAGACCCAGTACTTC
CATSRDFGAVETQYF
>TRBV7-7|TRBD2|TRBJ2-7|few
TGTGCCAGCAGCCCCAGGGAGGGATCCTCCTACGAGCAGTACTTC
CASSPREGSSYEQYF
>TRBV30|NA|TRBJ1-1|many
TGTGCCTGGAGTAAAGCTTTCTTT
CAWSKAFF
>TRBV20-1|TRBD1|TRBJ1-1|many
TGCAGTGCTTTCGGACAGGGGGCCCAAGCTTTCTTT
CSAFGQGAQAFF
>TRBV7-9|NA|TRBJ1-1|many
TGTGCCAGCAGCTTAGCCATTGGGGAGAACACTGAAGCTTTCTTT
CASSLAIGENTEAFF
>TRBV3-1|NA|TRBJ2-7|many
TGTGCCAGCAGCCACCCGAGGACAGACCACGAGCAGTACTTC
CASSHPRTDHEQYF
>TRBV29-1|NA|TRBJ2-7|many
TGCAGCGTTGGGCTCTCAGGAATGTTCGAGCAGTACTTC
CSVGLSGMFEQYF
>TRBV7-6|TRBD2|TRBJ2-3|many
TGTGCCAGCAGCCCGAATGGAGCGGGAGGACCAGATACGCAGTATTTT
CASSPNGAGGPDTQYF
>TRBV5-1|NA|TRBJ2-4|many
TGCGCCAGCAGCTTGGGGTTCCTTGAGGGCATTCAGTACTTC
CASSLGFLEGIQYF